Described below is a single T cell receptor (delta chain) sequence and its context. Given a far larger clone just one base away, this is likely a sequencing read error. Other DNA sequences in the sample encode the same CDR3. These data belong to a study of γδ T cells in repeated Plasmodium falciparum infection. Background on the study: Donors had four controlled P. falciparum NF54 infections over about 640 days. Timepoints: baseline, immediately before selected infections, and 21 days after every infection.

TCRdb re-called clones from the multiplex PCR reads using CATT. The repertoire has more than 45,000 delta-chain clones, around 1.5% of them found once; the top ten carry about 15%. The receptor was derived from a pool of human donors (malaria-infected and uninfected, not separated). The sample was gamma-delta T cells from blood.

The CDR3 loop reads CACDTINPSVLGEGPLTDKLIF. The DNA of the CDR3 is TGTGCCTGTGACACCATTAACCCTTCCGTACTGGGGGAAGGTCCGCTCACCGATAAACTCATCTTT. The chain links TRDV2 to TRDJ1; 9 bases match TRDD3. TCRdb records no J gene; here it was assigned by comparing the DNA to germline. CDR3 size: 22 residues. CDR1 and CDR2 (germline): GEAIGNYY, EKD. The J segment lost 1 base and the V segment lost 0 bases, leaving 23 bases of the junction unmatched.